These 25 T cell receptor beta chains were sequenced from one sample in a study of blood T cell repertoires in COVID-19. Measured with immunoSEQ multiplex PCR; TCRdb has only the in-frame clones, and not every one. The table has tens of thousands of clones, roughly 80% seen once. Sequencing used peripheral blood. Receptor source: a woman in her sixties or seventies with acute or convalescent COVID-19.

The chain recombines TRBV19 with TRBJ1-1, with unresolved D. Trimming pared 3 bases from V and 4 bases from J, leaving 9 bases between. Germline CDR1 reads LNHDA; CDR2 reads SQIVND (reference sequence). The CDR3 loop spans 13 amino acids. The chain's CDR3 is CASSIAATTEAFF. Here the CDR3 DNA reads TGTGCCAGTAGTATCGCTGCTACCACTGAAGCTTTCTTT.

The chain uses TRBV3-1 (or the pseudogene TRBV3-2) and TRBJ1-1; D uncertain. The V gene lost 1 base and the J gene lost 8 bases, with 17 bases spanning the gap. The CDR3 has 15 amino acids. Germline values: CDR1 LGHDT, CDR2 YNNKEL (reference sequence). The DNA for the CDR3 is TGTGCCAGCAGCCAAGGTTTCGGGTCCGCCCTGGAAGCTTTCTTT. Amino acid sequence: CASSQGFGSALEAFF.

The CDR3 bases are TGTGCCAGCAGCTTAGATGGGACAGGGGTTCAGCCCCAGCATTTT. Its translation is CASSLDGTGVQPQHF. This chain joins TRBV7-2 and TRBJ1-5, with 10 bases aligning to TRBD1. J gave up 6 bases and V 1 base, and 3 bases lay outside the gene matches. The germline CDR1 and CDR2 sequences are SGHTA and FQGNSA. This CDR3 comprises 15 residues.

V and J are TRBV5-6 and TRBJ2-7; D gene uncertain. V lost 2 bases to trimming and J lost 3 bases, with 15 bases between them. CDR1 SGHDT and CDR2 YYEEEE come from the germline V gene. The CDR3 is 15 residues long. In DNA form, the CDR3 reads TGTGCCAGCAGCTTATTCGGCGGTGCGATCTACGAGCAGTACTTC. It specifies CASSLFGGAIYEQYF.

Note on this clone: As the CDR3 is not closed by the conserved phenylalanine or tryptophan, this likely results from a read error. The chain couples TRBV10-3 to TRBJ2-7; perhaps TRBD1 as D (6 bases). The V and J ends lost 7 bases and 7 bases respectively, with 17 bases between them. This CDR3 is 13 amino acids long. The V gene's germline CDR1 is ENHRY and CDR2 SYGVKD. CDR3: CAITQGQGREQYL. The CDR3 region has the DNA TGTGCCATCACCCAGGGGCAGGGTAGAGAGCAGTACCTC.

The chain recombines TRBV7-2 with TRBJ1-1; possible D gene TRBD1, 6 bases. V dropped 3 bases and J dropped 10 bases, with 15 bases sitting between them. CDR3 length: 13 amino acids. Germline V CDR1 and CDR2: SGHTA, FQGNSA. CDR3 nucleotides: TGTGCCAGCAGCTTCGGACAGAACGCCCGAGCTTTCTTT. Its protein product is CASSFGQNARAFF. The variable domain in full, completed from reference TRBV7-2 and TRBJ1-1, reads GAGVSQSPSNKVTEKGKDVELRCDPISGHTALYWYRQSLGQGLEFLIYFQGNSAPDKSGLPSDRFSAERTGGSVSTLTIQRTQQEDSAVYLCASSFGQNARAFFGQGTRLTVV.

This clone has just one count. V gene TRBV6-6 combines with J gene TRBJ2-5; 9 bases map to TRBD1. The CDR3 is 15 residues long. Germline CDR1 MNHNY, CDR2 SVGAGI (reference sequence). The junction had 8 bases not matched to a gene; V was cut back by 5 bases and J by 4 bases. The CDR3 nucleotides are TGTGCCAGCAGTACCGGGACAGGGAGGGGAGAGACCCAGTACTTC. This encodes CASSTGTGRGETQYF.

The chain couples TRBV5-5 to TRBJ1-4, with D maybe TRBD1 (6 bases). Trimming stripped 0 bases from V and 2 bases from J, with 11 bases between. This CDR3 has 16 amino acids. The germline V gene encodes CDR1 SGHKS and CDR2 YYEKEE (reference sequence). As DNA, the CDR3 is TGTGCCAGCAGCTTGGACCCCAGGGGTACTAATGAAAAACTGTTTTTT. This codes for CASSLDPRGTNEKLFF. The full variable domain, with the rest looked up from reference TRBV5-5 and TRBJ1-4, is DAGVTQSPTHLIKTRGQQVTLRCSPISGHKSVSWYQQVLGQGPQFIFQYYEKEERGRGNFPDRFSARQFPNYSSELNVNALLLGDSALYLCASSLDPRGTNEKLFFGSGTQLSVL.

Only a few counts were recorded for this clone. This chain links TRBV6-5 with TRBJ1-5; 7 bases are shared with TRBD1. Germline CDR1 MNHEY, CDR2 SVGAGI. This CDR3 spans 14 amino acids. Trimming took 4 bases from V and 15 from J; bases not matched to a gene: 15. The CDR3 DNA follows: TGTGCCAGCAGTTTCCACCCGAGGGACAGTTTATTGCATTTT. Protein sequence: CASSFHPRDSLLHF.

The chain links TRBV5-1 to TRBJ1-4; TRBD1 might be the D (5 bases). This CDR3 spans 15 amino acids. Per germline, CDR1 SGHRS and CDR2 YFSETQ. V was clipped by 3 bases and J by 3 bases, with 12 bases between them. The CDR3 bases are TGCGCCAGCAGCTCCGCGGGGGAGGCTAATGAAAAACTGTTTTTT. It encodes CASSSAGEANEKLFF.

This rearrangement joins TRBV19 to TRBJ2-3; no firm D call. Germline values: CDR1 LNHDA, CDR2 SQIVND (reference sequence). Trimming stripped 6 bases from V and 0 bases from J, with 10 bases between. This CDR3 is built from 14 residues. The CDR3 nucleotides are TGTGCCAGTAGAACAGCCTATAGCACAGATACGCAGTATTTT. It translates to CASRTAYSTDTQYF.

The CDR3 coding sequence is TGCGCCAGCAGCCCTTCGTCCCAGGGAAATGAAAAACTGTTTTTT. Translating gives CASSPSSQGNEKLFF. The J gene is TRBJ1-4, the V gene TRBV4-1, with D perhaps matching TRBD1 (5 bases). The V and J ends lost 4 bases and 5 bases respectively, with 14 bases between them. Germline V gives CDR1 MGHRA, CDR2 YSYEKL. The CDR3 spans 15 residues.

The chain joins TRBV7-2 to TRBJ1-5; TRBD1 matches 7 bases. The CDR3 runs 15 residues. V was pared by 5 bases and J by 5 bases, with 9 bases of the junction left unmatched. Looked up from germline, CDR1 is SGHTA and CDR2 is FQGNSA. The CDR3 nucleotides read TGTGCCAGCAGCCGCCAGGGGGTGAGGGATCAGCCCCAGCATTTT. Translated: CASSRQGVRDQPQHF.

The rearrangement links TRBV6-5 to TRBJ2-3; possibly TRBD2 for D (6 bases). V lost 6 bases, J lost 2 bases, and 15 bases lay in between. Germline CDR1 MNHEY, CDR2 SVGAGI. The CDR3 is made up of 15 amino acids. The CDR3 DNA sequence: TGTGCCAGCAGCGGGGACTTCCTAATCACAGATACGCAGTATTTT. Its protein product is CASSGDFLITDTQYF.

The chain combines TRBV6-5 with TRBJ2-7, with TRBD1 as a possible D gene (5 bases). Trimming removed 8 bases from V and 0 bases from J, with 11 bases in between. Germline V gene data show CDR1 as MNHEY and CDR2 as SVGAGI. The CDR3 loop spans 13 amino acids. This CDR3 reads CASGRQSSYEQYF. CDR3 coding DNA: TGTGCCAGCGGACGACAGAGCTCCTACGAGCAGTACTTC.

This chain uses TRBV5-1 with TRBJ1-2; tentatively, D is TRBD1 (6 bases). V lost 2 bases, J lost 7 bases, and 15 bases lay in between. The CDR3 consists of 14 residues. Germline V gene lookup returns CDR1 SGHRS and CDR2 YFSETQ. The CDR3 spells CASSFYRDPGGYTF. CDR3 in DNA: TGCGCCAGCAGCTTCTACAGGGATCCGGGTGGCTACACCTTC.

The V call is TRBV9, the J call TRBJ2-1; perhaps TRBD2 as D (6 bases). Deletions cut 5 bases from V and 0 bases from J, with 12 bases between. Germline assignment: CDR1 SGDLS and CDR2 YYNGEE. This CDR3 is 15 amino acids long. The CDR3 DNA follows: TGTGCCAGCAGTAGAGGGAGGAGCTCCTACAATGAGCAGTTCTTC. It codes for CASSRGRSSYNEQFF. Variable domain in full (rest from reference TRBV9 and TRBJ2-1): DSGVTQTPKHLITATGQRVTLRCSPRSGDLSVYWYQQSLDQGLQFLIQYYNGEERAKGNILERFSAQQFPDLHSELNLSSLELGDSALYFCASSRGRSSYNEQFFGPGTRLTVL.

This clone was found a few times. This sequence joins TRBV13 and TRBJ1-1; unclear D gene. Germline CDR1 and CDR2: PRHDT and FYEKMQ (reference sequence). Trimming removed 3 bases from V and 0 bases from J, with 8 bases in between. The CDR3 is made up of 14 amino acids. The CDR3 here is CASSFRSLNTEAFF. CDR3 in DNA: TGTGCCAGCAGCTTCAGATCTTTGAACACTGAAGCTTTCTTT.

As DNA, the CDR3 is TGTGCCAGCAGCCTACTCGACAGACATACTCCTGATGGCTACACCTTC. It codes for CASSLLDRHTPDGYTF. V gene TRBV7-9 combines with J gene TRBJ1-2, with a weak D call TRBD1 (5 bases). Germline V gives CDR1 SEHNR, CDR2 FQNEAQ (reference sequence). The CDR3 has 16 amino acids. V lost 5 bases, J lost 6 bases, and 22 bases lay in between.

The rearrangement uses TRBV9 and TRBJ1-1; D may be TRBD1 (6 bases). Germline V lookup: CDR1 SGDLS, CDR2 YYNGEE. This CDR3 has 12 amino acids. V was trimmed by 3 bases and J by 5 bases, leaving 8 bases between them. The CDR3 bases are TGTGCCAGCAGCGGAGGACAGACTGAAGCTTTCTTT. As protein: CASSGGQTEAFF.

As concerns this clone: Additional DNA sequences in this sample encode the identical CDR3. The chain combines TRBV5-1 with TRBJ2-5; possible D gene TRBD2, 6 bases. CDR3 length: 16 residues. Germline loops: CDR1 SGHRS, CDR2 YFSETQ. Trimming stripped 0 bases from V and 2 bases from J, with 14 bases between. CDR3 residues: CASSLGGTGFQETQYF. In DNA, the CDR3 is TGCGCCAGCAGCTTGGGCGGGACGGGCTTTCAAGAGACCCAGTACTTC.

The chain combines TRBV7-8 with TRBJ2-7; 10 bases map to TRBD1. This CDR3 comprises 15 residues. Germline V lookup: CDR1 SGHVS, CDR2 FQNEAQ. Trimming at V came to 6 bases and at J to 5 bases, leaving 10 bases not matched to a gene. The CDR3 bases are TGTGCCAGCAGTCCCTTGGGACAGGGGATCCACGAGCAGTACTTC. Protein sequence: CASSPLGQGIHEQYF.

The chain recombines TRBV19 with TRBJ1-5, with TRBD1 as a possible D gene (5 bases). Germline-derived CDR1 and CDR2 are LNHDA and SQIVND (reference sequence). The V gene lost 8 bases and the J gene lost 3 bases, with 11 bases spanning the gap. The CDR3 loop spans 13 amino acids. The DNA for the CDR3 is TGTGCCAGTGCCAGGGATCTCAATCAGCCCCAGCATTTT. Translation gives CASARDLNQPQHF.

The J gene is TRBJ1-5, the V gene TRBV6-5, with D unclear. This CDR3 has 12 amino acids. CDR1 is MNHEY and CDR2 is SVGAGI in the germline V gene. V was clipped by 6 bases and J by 5 bases, with 8 bases between them. The DNA of the CDR3 is TGTGCCAGCAGGGTACTCTATCAGCCCCAGCATTTT. Its translation: CASRVLYQPQHF.

The rearrangement joins TRBV5-1 to TRBJ1-1, with D possibly matching TRBD1 (5 bases). The CDR3 covers 15 residues. The germline CDR1 and CDR2 sequences are SGHRS and YFSETQ. The V end lost 4 bases, the J end lost 0 bases, and 13 bases lay between the germline ends. CDR3 sequence: CASSPDRSMNTEAFF. The CDR3 DNA is TGCGCCAGCAGCCCAGACAGATCCATGAACACTGAAGCTTTCTTT.